This T cell receptor beta chain was recorded in a study of blood T cell repertoires in COVID-19 (TCRdb year 2020). Study-level background: Samples covering the acute and convalescent phases of COVID-19 were provided by collaborators in the United States, Italy and Spain. The prospective study material was composed of cDNA or gDNA derived from T cells, B-cell-depleted T cells, or PBMCs. Deeply sampled blood TCRbeta repertoires from subjects exposed to, actively infected with, or recovered from COVID-19 were included in the dataset. The repertoires were released in a freely available public database meant as a resource for research on the immune response to SARS-CoV-2. Samples were obtained from the ongoing ImmuneRACE study (first 160 participants) and from about 1,300 subjects provided by 6 global collaborators. Nearly every sample came with metadata listing a de-identified subject ID, COVID-19 status, age in years and sex. Where available, HLA class I and class II types were taken from metadata supplied by the sample provider and were not determined by assay-based typing. Overall results and qualifications from the work: The amount of clinical and demographic metadata varied by source and participant and was provided uncurated.

One collaborating source in Seattle enrolled patients while the patients were actively infected and followed the patients over time throughout the course of disease. Whole blood was collected in K2EDTA tubes by collaborating institutions according to the institutions' own protocols. Collaborator samples were shipped for TCRbeta analysis as frozen whole blood, isolated PBMCs, or DNA extracted from either sample type. Points on this clone: Its binding antigen is unknown. Base qualities are missing; no much larger clone stands one base away.

The immunoSEQ Assay, a bias-controlled multiplex PCR, was used to amplify TCRbeta CDR3 regions from genomic DNA. Regarding the original processing steps: Nucleated cell counts per sample were estimated from amplification of reference gene primers within the assay. To quantify the absolute abundance of each unique TCRbeta CDR3 rearrangement, sequence reads were collapsed and filtered. For each sample, productive Simpson clonality was calculated by taking the square root of Simpson's diversity index across productive rearrangements. In its TCRdb copy, this immuneACCESS table keeps in-frame sequences only and misses some clones. Where compared with another copy, unresolved V genes explain less than half of these, and the others have no known cause. The V and J calls and clone size come from that table; D and trimming were worked out from the DNA. The sample profile shows over 200,000 clones; about 90% of them were found once. The top ten hold more than 0.7% of the sample.

Sequencing was carried out using peripheral blood. This TCR came from a man aged 55 to 70 with COVID-19, enrolled during active disease.

The CDR3 reads CASRVAGRGQPQHF. The nucleotides are TGTGCCAGCAGGGTAGCCGGAAGGGGTCAGCCCCAGCATTTT. The sequence joins TRBV27 to TRBJ1-5, and TRBD1 may be the D gene, going by 5 matching bases. Between the V and J ends, shortened by 6 bases and 6 bases respectively, the junction contains 15 bases. According to the germline V gene (reference sequence), CDR1 reads MNHEY and CDR2 reads SMNVEV. The CDR3 has 14 amino acids, counting the end cysteine and phenylalanine. Of all the DNA, just the CDR3 is kept, 42 bases in frame from base 1.